This TCR beta chain was identified during a study of identical twins. Unique molecular identifiers were present on the cDNA, which also gained a universal primer site by template switching. TCRdb ran MiXCR on the 5' RACE reads and lists one entry per CDR3 protein. The sample has 450,000 or so distinct CDR3 sequences; over 12% are singletons. The CDR3 has 17 amino acids. V lost 0 bases, J lost 3 bases, and 16 bases lay in between. Per germline, CDR1 SGDLS and CDR2 YYNGEE. The data were also submitted as part of a second study, on yellow fever vaccine responses in identical twins.

The specimen was CD4+ T cells sorted from blood. The V and J genes are TRBV9 and TRBJ2-1; possibly TRBD2 for D (5 bases). The receptor was isolated from a woman younger than 35 in good health. CDR3 in amino acids: CASSVATWERLYNEQFF. For the CDR3, the DNA is TGTGCCAGCAGCGTAGCTACGTGGGAGAGGCTCTACAATGAGCAGTTCTTC.